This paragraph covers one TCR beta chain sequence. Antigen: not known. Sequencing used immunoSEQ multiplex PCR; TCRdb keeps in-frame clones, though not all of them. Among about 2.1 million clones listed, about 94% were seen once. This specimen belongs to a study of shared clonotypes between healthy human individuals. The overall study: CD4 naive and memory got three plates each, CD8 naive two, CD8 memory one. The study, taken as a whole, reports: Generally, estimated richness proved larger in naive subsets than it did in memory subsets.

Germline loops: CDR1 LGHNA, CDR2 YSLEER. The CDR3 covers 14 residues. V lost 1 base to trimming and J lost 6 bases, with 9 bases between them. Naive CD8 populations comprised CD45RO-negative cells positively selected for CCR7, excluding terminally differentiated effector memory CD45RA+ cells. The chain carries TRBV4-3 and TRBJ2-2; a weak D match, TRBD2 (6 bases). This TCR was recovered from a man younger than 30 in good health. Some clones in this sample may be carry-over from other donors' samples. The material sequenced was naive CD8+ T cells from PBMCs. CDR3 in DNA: TGCGCCAGCAGCCAAGCGGGAGAGGCCGGGGAGCTGTTTTTT. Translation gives CASSQAGEAGELFF.